A selection of T cell receptor beta chains follows, all from one sample in a study of T cell responses to AZD1222 COVID-19 vaccine. Profiled with immunoSEQ multiplex PCR; TCRdb holds only in-frame clones, not every one. Seen here are roughly 140,000 clones, roughly 90% observed once, and the top ten hold over 1.2%. Sample: peripheral blood, taken 28 days after the second AZD1222 dose. The receptor source for this set is an adult who received the AZD1222 COVID-19 vaccine. Both conserved end residues are trimmed from each CDR3. The order of the fields is V gene, J gene, CDR3 protein.

v_call: TRBV3-1/TRBV3-2
j_call: TRBJ2-4
cdr3_aa: ASSQLSTSVGKNIQY

v_call: TRBV15
j_call: TRBJ2-1
cdr3_aa: ATAAGLIEEQF

v_call: TRBV19
j_call: TRBJ2-7
cdr3_aa: ASSGFRRDSSYEQY

v_call: TRBV4-2
j_call: TRBJ2-7
cdr3_aa: ASSQSSYEQY

v_call: TRBV5-4
j_call: TRBJ2-7
cdr3_aa: ASSSMANVGGSSYEQY

v_call: TRBV11-1
j_call: TRBJ1-1
cdr3_aa: ASLRRGGMANTEAF

v_call: TRBV10-3
j_call: TRBJ1-5
cdr3_aa: AITSGVSQPQH

v_call: TRBV27
j_call: TRBJ2-1
cdr3_aa: ASSFRTSGSFSYNEQF

v_call: TRBV4-2
j_call: TRBJ1-2
cdr3_aa: ASSPLTGSPYGYT

v_call: TRBV5-5
j_call: TRBJ1-1
cdr3_aa: ASGQGLAEAF

v_call: TRBV28
j_call: TRBJ2-7
cdr3_aa: ASSFDREGPEQY

v_call: TRBV3-1/TRBV3-2
j_call: TRBJ2-5
cdr3_aa: ASSRQLSGGASQETQY

v_call: TRBV2
j_call: TRBJ1-5
cdr3_aa: ASRSQGNQPQH

v_call: TRBV28
j_call: TRBJ2-1
cdr3_aa: ASSTSKPWTSGRDQF

v_call: TRBV3-1/TRBV3-2
j_call: TRBJ1-6
cdr3_aa: ASSQGGGAKRSPLH

v_call: TRBV7-9
j_call: TRBJ2-3
cdr3_aa: ASIKYGTTDTQY

v_call: TRBV5-6
j_call: TRBJ2-1
cdr3_aa: ASSLGPQGNEQF

v_call: TRBV10-1
j_call: TRBJ2-2
cdr3_aa: ASSETGESGELF

v_call: TRBV5-6
j_call: TRBJ1-3
cdr3_aa: ASSAASGLPGNTIY

v_call: TRBV7-3
j_call: TRBJ2-3
cdr3_aa: ASSLTSGRTDTQY

v_call: TRBV5-1
j_call: TRBJ1-4
cdr3_aa: ASSLFTGGEKLF

v_call: TRBV7-9
j_call: TRBJ1-3
cdr3_aa: ASSLVSPTRGSGNTIY

v_call: TRBV7-8
j_call: TRBJ2-6
cdr3_aa: ASSKYRGQLTGANVLT

v_call: TRBV19
j_call: TRBJ2-5
cdr3_aa: ASSRGLAGVGVATQY

v_call: TRBV4-2
j_call: TRBJ2-3
cdr3_aa: ASSQEGRSEDTQY

v_call: TRBV6-5
j_call: TRBJ2-7
cdr3_aa: ASSYSLQGTYEQY

v_call: TRBV29-1
j_call: TRBJ2-1
cdr3_aa: SVTSREQAYNEQF

v_call: TRBV4-1
j_call: TRBJ2-7
cdr3_aa: ASSQAVEGYEQY

v_call: TRBV28
j_call: TRBJ2-6
cdr3_aa: ASTPRTASAGGANVLT

v_call: TRBV28
j_call: TRBJ1-1
cdr3_aa: ASSPQGVNTEAF

v_call: TRBV27
j_call: TRBJ2-7
cdr3_aa: ASSFDRVHEQY